Presented here are 19 T cell receptor beta chains from one specimen sequenced in a study of blood T cell repertoires in COVID-19. Produced via immunoSEQ multiplex PCR; TCRdb's table is partial and in-frame only. This table has 100,000 to 150,000 clones, roughly 90% appearing once. The sequenced material came from peripheral blood. The source of these receptors is a man aged 50 to 60 with acute or convalescent COVID-19.

The chain joins TRBV10-2 to TRBJ2-5; 12 nucleotides align to TRBD2. The V and J ends lost 8 bases and 7 bases, in that order; junction bases with no gene match: 2. The length of the CDR3 is 12 residues. CDR1 and CDR2 from the germline V gene are WSHSY and SAAADI. In nucleotides, the CDR3 is TGCGCCAGCGGGGGACTAGCGGGGACCCAGTACTTC. Its protein product is CASGGLAGTQYF.

The count of this clone is one. J is TRBJ1-1 and V is TRBV20-1; 12 nucleotides agree with TRBD1. This CDR3 region has 17 residues. Germline V lookup: CDR1 DFQATT, CDR2 SNEGSKA (reference sequence). The V segment lost 3 bases and the J segment 0 bases; nucleotides outside the gene matches: 8. CDR3 coding DNA: TGCAGTGCTAGTTGGGACAGGGGGCATTTAATGAACACTGAAGCTTTCTTT. It translates to CSASWDRGHLMNTEAFF.

This clone was detected only once. The chain links TRBV11-3 to TRBJ1-1; D not resolved. Trimming left V 2 bases short and J 0 bases short, with 4 bases between. CDR1 is SGHNT and CDR2 is YENEEA in the germline V gene. CDR3 length equals 13 residues. Here the CDR3 reads CASSLTMNTEAFF. Here the CDR3 DNA reads TGTGCCAGCAGCTTAACAATGAACACTGAAGCTTTCTTT.

The V gene is TRBV13, the J gene TRBJ2-3; D gene ambiguous. Trimming pared 4 bases from V and 0 bases from J, leaving 11 bases between. The CDR3 runs to 15 residues. Germline lookup yields CDR1 PRHDT and CDR2 FYEKMQ (reference sequence). The CDR3 bases are TGTGCCAGCAGCTGGGCTGGAATTAGCACAGATACGCAGTATTTT. Translated: CASSWAGISTDTQYF.

This sequence joins TRBV5-1 and TRBJ2-3; 8 nucleotides align to TRBD1. Germline lookup yields CDR1 SGHRS and CDR2 YFSETQ. The J segment lost 2 bases and the V segment lost 3 bases, leaving 14 bases of the junction unmatched. The CDR3 covers 18 residues. The CDR3 nucleotides read TGCGCCAGCAGCTCGACCTCCGGGACAGGAAAGCCCACAGATACGCAGTATTTT. As protein: CASSSTSGTGKPTDTQYF.

The rearrangement links TRBV21-1 to TRBJ2-7; the table gives TRBD1 as D, unverified against the DNA. TRBV21-1 is noted as a pseudogene. CDR3 size: 12 residues. Here the CDR3 reads CASSSGTPEQYF. The CDR3 nucleotides are TGTGCCAGCAGCTCCGGGACACCCGAGCAGTACTTC.

The CDR3 loop is CASSVAGADSGNTIYF. For the CDR3, the DNA is TGTGCCAGCAGCGTAGCTGGGGCTGACTCTGGAAACACCATATATTTT. The rearrangement joins TRBV9 to TRBJ1-3, with TRBD1 as a possible D gene (5 bases). The V end was cut by 0 bases, the J end by 0 bases, with 10 bases between. Per the germline V gene, CDR1 is SGDLS and CDR2 is YYNGEE. This CDR3 is 16 amino acids long.

The chain carries TRBV19 and TRBJ2-7, with TRBD1 matching 9 bases. The CDR3 runs to 13 residues. J was trimmed by 4 bases and V by 8 bases; bases with no gene match: 6. CDR1 and CDR2 from the germline V gene are LNHDA and SQIVND (reference sequence). This CDR3 reads CASSRTGVYEQYF. The CDR3 nucleotides are TGTGCCAGTTCCCGGACAGGGGTTTACGAGCAGTACTTC. Supplemented by reference TRBV19 and TRBJ2-7, the full variable domain reads DGGITQSPKYLFRKEGQNVTLSCEQNLNHDAMYWYRQDPGQGLRLIYYSQIVNDFQKGDIAEGYSVSREKKESFPLTVTSAQKNPTAFYLCASSRTGVYEQYFGPGTRLTVT.

This chain connects TRBV18 to TRBJ2-1; D unclear. The CDR3 covers 11 residues. CDR1 and CDR2 (germline): KGHSH, LQKENI. Trimming took 5 bases from V and 7 from J, leaving 6 bases between them. Here the CDR3 DNA reads TGTGCCAGCTCATCTTTGAATGAGCAGTTCTTC. It specifies CASSSLNEQFF.

The V and J genes are TRBV9 and TRBJ1-1, with D perhaps matching TRBD1 (6 bases). CDR1 is SGDLS, CDR2 YYNGEE, per germline. The CDR3 loop spans 12 amino acids. Between the trimmed V and J ends, which lost 5 bases and 3 bases, there was a span of 8 bases. The DNA for the CDR3 is TGTGCCAGCAGTCAGGGGTACACTGAAGCTTTCTTT. Translating it yields CASSQGYTEAFF.

J is TRBJ1-5 and V is TRBV27; 9 bases map to TRBD1. This CDR3 is built from 14 residues. Trimming at V came to 6 bases and at J to 4 bases, leaving 4 bases not matched to a gene. CDR1 is MNHEY and CDR2 is SMNVEV in the germline V gene (reference sequence). DNA for the CDR3: TGTGCCAGCAGACCCGGGACAGGGAATCAGCCCCAGCATTTT. This encodes CASRPGTGNQPQHF.

This sequence joins TRBV7-9 and TRBJ1-2, with D possibly TRBD1 on 5 matching bases. Germline-derived CDR1 and CDR2 are SEHNR and FQNEAQ (reference sequence). The CDR3 is 14 residues long. Trimming took off 1 base at V and 4 bases at J, with 10 bases between the two ends. CDR3 nucleotides: TGTGCCAGCAGCTTAGTCCAGGGCGGCTATGGCTACACCTTC. It codes for CASSLVQGGYGYTF.

This clone was recorded once. DNA of the CDR3: TGTGCCAGCAGTGACTCGAGACAGGGTGATGGCTACACCTTC. Translating it yields CASSDSRQGDGYTF. The V call is TRBV6-4, the J call TRBJ1-2, with TRBD1 identical over 7 bases. Looked up from germline, CDR1 is MRHNA and CDR2 is SNTAGT. V was pared by 0 bases and J by 6 bases, with 4 bases of the junction left unmatched. The CDR3 contains 14 residues.

V is TRBV5-1 and J is TRBJ2-5, with D perhaps matching TRBD1 (7 bases). The CDR3 totals 14 residues. The V gene lost 3 bases and the J gene lost 5 bases, with 14 bases spanning the gap. Germline V gene data show CDR1 as SGHRS and CDR2 as YFSETQ. CDR3 loop: CASSYKGAGETQYF. In DNA form, the CDR3 reads TGCGCCAGCAGCTATAAGGGGGCGGGGGAGACCCAGTACTTC.

The chain combines TRBV14 with TRBJ2-7; TRBD2 might be the D (7 bases). The germline V and J ends were trimmed by 11 bases and 3 bases, with 14 bases remaining between them. The CDR3 contains 12 residues. Germline CDR1 is SGHDN and CDR2 is FVKESK. CDR3 bases: TGTGCCTGCGCGGGGGCGGTCTACGAGCAGTACTTC. Translated: CACAGAVYEQYF.

Only one count was recorded for this clone. CDR3 amino acids: CASSSPERGYLSNEQFF. The CDR3 DNA reads as TGCGCCAGCAGCTCCCCCGAAAGGGGTTATTTGAGCAATGAGCAGTTCTTC. J is TRBJ2-1 and V is TRBV5-1; tentatively, D is TRBD1 (5 bases). Trimming removed 3 bases at V and 6 bases at J, with 22 bases between. This CDR3 is 17 amino acids long. Germline loops: CDR1 SGHRS, CDR2 YFSETQ. Complete variable domain (other parts from reference TRBV5-1 and TRBJ2-1): KAGVTQTPRYLIKTRGQQVTLSCSPISGHRSVSWYQQTPGQGLQFLFEYFSETQRNKGNFPGRFSGRQFSNSRSEMNVSTLELGDSALYLCASSSPERGYLSNEQFFGPGTRLTVL.

The chain employs TRBV5-1 and TRBJ1-1; TRBD1 is a possible D gene (6 bases). V lost 4 bases and J 5 bases, leaving 12 bases between the germline ends. This CDR3 is built from 13 residues. Germline V gene lookup returns CDR1 SGHRS and CDR2 YFSETQ. CDR3 bases: TGCGCCAGCAGCAACACAGGGATTACTGAAGCTTTCTTT. Its protein is CASSNTGITEAFF. Based on the CDR3 plus reference TRBV5-1 and TRBJ1-1, the full variable domain is KAGVTQTPRYLIKTRGQQVTLSCSPISGHRSVSWYQQTPGQGLQFLFEYFSETQRNKGNFPGRFSGRQFSNSRSEMNVSTLELGDSALYLCASSNTGITEAFFGQGTRLTVV.

The V and J genes are TRBV18 and TRBJ1-5, with D unclear. This CDR3 contains 14 residues. Trimming took 3 bases from V and 1 from J, leaving 7 bases between them. CDR1 is KGHSH and CDR2 is LQKENI in the germline V gene. The DNA for the CDR3 is TGTGCCAGCTCACCCTTCAGGAGCAATCAGCCCCAGCATTTT. It encodes CASSPFRSNQPQHF.

The chain is built from TRBV7-8 and TRBJ2-3, with 7 bases fitting TRBD2. Unmatched junction bases numbered 10, after V lost 3 bases and J lost 4 bases. In germline, CDR1 is SGHVS, CDR2 FQNEAQ. The CDR3 has 16 amino acids. The CDR3 DNA sequence: TGTGCCAGCAGCTTTCGGGAGGTCCCCCCTGCAGATACGCAGTATTTT. It codes for CASSFREVPPADTQYF.